These 16 T cell receptor beta chains came from one sample sequenced in a study of early T cells in non-severe SARS-CoV-2 infection. From the 5' RACE reads, TCRdb called clonotypes with MiXCR, one entry per CDR3 protein. The sample includes roughly 60,000 distinct CDR3 sequences, about 6.1% seen only once; the top ten take roughly 5%. This material consisted of whole blood, taken at baseline. Receptor source: an adult who was a healthcare worker with PCR-confirmed SARS-CoV-2 infection or an uninfected control (not recorded which).

This clonotype was found many times. The genes are TRBV15 and TRBJ2-1, with 7 positions matching TRBD1. CDR3 length: 15 residues. Germline V gives CDR1 LNHNV, CDR2 YYDKDF (reference sequence). J gave up 2 bases and V 5 bases, and 6 bases lay outside the gene matches. The CDR3 loop reads CATSPRQGTYNEQFF. The CDR3 DNA follows: TGTGCCACCAGCCCCCGACAGGGAACCTACAATGAGCAGTTCTTC.

This clonotype was counted at least ten times. The chain has TRBV28 and TRBJ1-5, with D tentatively TRBD1 (5 bases). The ends were cut back, 6 bases at V and 6 bases at J, with 9 bases in the middle. This CDR3 region has 12 residues. Germline CDR1 MDHEN, CDR2 SYDVKM. CDR3 DNA: TGTGCCAGCAGCACCGGGGGTCAGCCCCAGCATTTT. This translates into CASSTGGQPQHF.

The genes are TRBV24-1 and TRBJ1-1, with D possibly being TRBD1 (6 bases). The CDR3 sequence is 15 residues long. V was cut by 5 bases and J by 1 base, with 13 bases left in between. Germline lookup yields CDR1 KGHDR and CDR2 SFDVKD. The CDR3 DNA reads TGTGCCACCAGTGGTTCCCCGACAGGGAACACTGAAGCTTTCTTT. Amino acids: CATSGSPTGNTEAFF.

This chain links TRBV7-2 with TRBJ2-5; D is undetermined. With 5 bases removed from V and 5 bases from J, the gap between germline ends came to 9 bases. The CDR3 covers 12 residues. Germline V CDR1 and CDR2: SGHTA, FQGNSA. This chain's CDR3 is CASSRSRETQYF. CDR3 nucleotides: TGTGCCAGCAGCCGCAGTCGGGAGACCCAGTACTTC.

This clonotype has just a few counts. This sequence joins TRBV9 and TRBJ2-6, with no clear D. Trimming shortened V by 3 bases and J by 0 bases, and 4 bases separated the two germline ends. Germline V gives CDR1 SGDLS, CDR2 YYNGEE. This CDR3 is built from 14 residues. This CDR3 is CASSDTSGANVLTF. CDR3 bases: TGTGCCAGCAGCGACACCTCTGGGGCCAACGTCCTGACTTTC.

The sample holds many counts of this clonotype. The chain uses TRBV2 and TRBJ1-6, with 7 bases aligning to TRBD1. V dropped 7 bases and J dropped 6; count of bases not matched to a gene: 12. Germline values: CDR1 SNHLY, CDR2 FYNNEI. The CDR3 runs 16 residues. CDR3: CASTPTARQGNSPLHF. CDR3 DNA sequence: TGTGCCAGCACTCCAACCGCGAGACAGGGTAATTCACCCCTCCACTTT.

The V and J genes are TRBV10-3 and TRBJ1-5; TRBD1 matches at 11 bases. CDR1 is ENHRY and CDR2 is SYGVKD in the germline V gene. This CDR3 has 16 residues. V lost 10 bases to trimming and J lost 1 base; unmatched junction nucleotides: 9. The CDR3 is CATGTGGLGSNQPQHF. The CDR3, as DNA: TGTGCCACCGGGACAGGGGGATTGGGAAGCAATCAGCCCCAGCATTTT.

Ten or more counts support this clonotype. This rearrangement joins TRBV5-4 to TRBJ2-1; D uncertain. The V and J ends lost 4 bases and 5 bases respectively, with 13 bases between them. This CDR3 is 14 amino acids long. Germline V lookup: CDR1 SGHNT, CDR2 YYREEE (reference sequence). CDR3 loop: CASSPTGRDNEQFF. The CDR3 DNA follows: TGTGCCAGCAGCCCGACGGGTCGAGACAATGAGCAGTTCTTC.

The chain is built from TRBV21-1 and TRBJ1-1; no check of the table's D call, TRBD1, against the DNA was made. TRBV21-1 is annotated as a pseudogene. This CDR3 region has 17 residues. The CDR3, as DNA: TGTGCCAGCAGCAAAGTCAGGGGGGCCCTTATGAACACTGAAGCTTTCTTT. Translated: CASSKVRGALMNTEAFF.

This chain's CDR3 is CASSVERGTQYF. The CDR3 coding sequence is TGTGCCAGCAGCGTAGAACGGGGTACCCAGTACTTC. The chain is built from TRBV9 and TRBJ2-5; possible D gene TRBD2, 5 bases. V was trimmed by 0 bases and J by 8 bases, leaving 8 bases between them. The CDR3 totals 12 residues. Germline CDR1 reads SGDLS; CDR2 reads YYNGEE.

On this clonotype: The junction departs from germline at one end; a sequencing error may be responsible. The gene calls are TRBV7-2 and TRBJ2-3; perhaps TRBD1 as D (5 bases). CDR1 and CDR2 (germline): SGHTA, FQGNSA. There are 14 residues in the CDR3. The CDR3 protein is CASSSWGAADTRYF. CDR3 DNA: TGTGCCAGCAGCTCATGGGGCGCAGCAGATACGCGGTATTTT. Filled out from reference TRBV7-2 and TRBJ2-3, the complete variable domain reads GAGVSQSPSNKVTEKGKDVELRCDPISGHTALYWYRQSLGQGLEFLIYFQGNSAPDKSGLPSDRFSAERTGGSVSTLTIQRTQQEDSAVYLCASSSWGAADTRYFGPGTRLTVL.

At least ten counts were recorded for this clonotype. The chain recombines TRBV7-6 with TRBJ2-3; 8 nucleotides agree with TRBD2. This CDR3 contains 15 residues. Germline V lookup: CDR1 SGHVS, CDR2 FNYEAQ. Trimming took 5 bases from V and 2 from J; bases not matched to a gene: 6. CDR3 in DNA: TGTGCCAGCAGCCCTCTGCGGGGGGCCACAGATACGCAGTATTTT. As protein: CASSPLRGATDTQYF.

This clonotype came up many times. The chain uses TRBV27 and TRBJ2-7, with no clear D. Germline loops: CDR1 MNHEY, CDR2 SMNVEV (reference sequence). The CDR3 extends over 13 amino acids. Between the trimmed V and J ends, which lost 5 bases and 3 bases, there was a span of 11 bases. CDR3 loop: CASSPTPYYEQYF. CDR3 nucleotide sequence: TGTGCCAGCAGTCCTACTCCGTACTACGAGCAGTACTTC.

The chain carries TRBV9 and TRBJ1-2; D possibly corresponds to TRBD1 (6 bases). From germline, CDR1 is SGDLS and CDR2 YYNGEE. The CDR3 consists of 15 residues. V lost 0 bases, J lost 7 bases, and 16 bases lay in between. The CDR3 DNA reads TGTGCCAGCAGCGTAGCTCGGCCAGGGGTTGCTGGCTACACCTTC. Its protein is CASSVARPGVAGYTF.

This clonotype was picked up a small number of times. The chain uses TRBV12-3 or TRBV12-4 and TRBJ2-7; tentatively, D is TRBD1 (5 bases). Trimming pared 6 bases from V and 4 bases from J, leaving 22 bases between. This CDR3 has 16 residues. CDR3 nucleotides: TGTGCCAGCAGCGCAGGTTGGACAAGGGGTTCTTACGAGCAGTACTTC. Protein: CASSAGWTRGSYEQYF.

The chain couples TRBV29-1 to TRBJ1-3; D ambiguous. CDR1 is SQVTM and CDR2 is ANQGSEA in the germline V gene. CDR3 length: 15 amino acids. The germline V and J ends were trimmed by 3 bases and 0 bases, with 12 bases remaining between them. The CDR3 coding sequence is TGCAGCGTTGACGCCCCGGCCCGCTCTGGAAACACCATATATTTT. Its translation: CSVDAPARSGNTIYF.